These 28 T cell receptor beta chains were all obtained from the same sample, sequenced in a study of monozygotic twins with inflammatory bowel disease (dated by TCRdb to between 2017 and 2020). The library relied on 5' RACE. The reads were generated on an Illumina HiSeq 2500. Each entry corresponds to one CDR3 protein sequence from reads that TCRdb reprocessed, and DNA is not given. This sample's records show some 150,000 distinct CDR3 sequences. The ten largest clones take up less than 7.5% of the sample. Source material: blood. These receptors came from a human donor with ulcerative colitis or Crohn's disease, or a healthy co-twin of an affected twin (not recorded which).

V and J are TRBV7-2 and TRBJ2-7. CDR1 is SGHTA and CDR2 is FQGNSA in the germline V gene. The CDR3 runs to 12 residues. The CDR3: CASSPVHYEQYF.

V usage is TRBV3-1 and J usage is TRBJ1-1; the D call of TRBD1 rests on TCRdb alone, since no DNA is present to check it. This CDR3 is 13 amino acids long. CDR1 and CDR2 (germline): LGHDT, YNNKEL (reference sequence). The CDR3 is CASRGDGNTEAFF.

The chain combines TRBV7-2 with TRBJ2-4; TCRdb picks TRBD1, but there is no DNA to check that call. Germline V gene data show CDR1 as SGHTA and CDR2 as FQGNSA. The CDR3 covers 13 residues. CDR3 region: CASRPLGGNIQYF.

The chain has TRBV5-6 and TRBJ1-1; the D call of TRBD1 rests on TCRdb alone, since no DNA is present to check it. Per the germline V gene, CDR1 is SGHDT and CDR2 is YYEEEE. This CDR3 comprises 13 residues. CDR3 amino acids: CASSFDRHTEAFF.

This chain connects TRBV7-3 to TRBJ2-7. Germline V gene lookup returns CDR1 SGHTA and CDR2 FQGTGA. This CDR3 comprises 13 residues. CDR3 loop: CASSLGSVSEQYF.

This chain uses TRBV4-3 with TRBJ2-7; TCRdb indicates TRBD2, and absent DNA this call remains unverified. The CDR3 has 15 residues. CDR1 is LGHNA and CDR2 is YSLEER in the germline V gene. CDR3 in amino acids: CASSQDGGAGYEQYF.

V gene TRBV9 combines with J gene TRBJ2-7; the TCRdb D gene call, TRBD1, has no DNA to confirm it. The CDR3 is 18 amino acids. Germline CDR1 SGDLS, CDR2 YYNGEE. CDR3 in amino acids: CASSVDRGGLESYHEQYF.

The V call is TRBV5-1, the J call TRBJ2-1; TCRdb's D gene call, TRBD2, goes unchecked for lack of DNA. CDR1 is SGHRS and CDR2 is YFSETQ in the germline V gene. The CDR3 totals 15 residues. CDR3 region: CAGSVLADPTGEQFF.

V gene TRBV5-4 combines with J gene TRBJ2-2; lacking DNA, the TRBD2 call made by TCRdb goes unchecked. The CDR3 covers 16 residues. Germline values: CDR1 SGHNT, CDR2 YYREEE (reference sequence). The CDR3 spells CASSLGPLAGAGELFF.

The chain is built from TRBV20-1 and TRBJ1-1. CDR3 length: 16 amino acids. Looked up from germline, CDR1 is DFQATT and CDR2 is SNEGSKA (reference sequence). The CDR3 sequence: CSARSGNRIPNTEAFF.

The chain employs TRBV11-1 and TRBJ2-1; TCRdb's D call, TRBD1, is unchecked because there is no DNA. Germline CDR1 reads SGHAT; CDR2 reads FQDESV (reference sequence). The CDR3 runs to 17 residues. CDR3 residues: CASSGRRTGSPSNEQFF.

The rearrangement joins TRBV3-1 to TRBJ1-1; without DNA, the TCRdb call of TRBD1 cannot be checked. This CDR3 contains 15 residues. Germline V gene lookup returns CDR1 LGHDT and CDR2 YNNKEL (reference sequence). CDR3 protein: CASSLYRGRNTEAFF. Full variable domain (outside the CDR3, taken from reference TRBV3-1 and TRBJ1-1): DTAVSQTPKYLVTQMGNDKSIKCEQNLGHDTMYWYKQDSKKFLKIMFSYNNKELIINETVPNRFSPKSPDKAHLNLHINSLELGDSAVYFCASSLYRGRNTEAFFGQGTRLTVV.

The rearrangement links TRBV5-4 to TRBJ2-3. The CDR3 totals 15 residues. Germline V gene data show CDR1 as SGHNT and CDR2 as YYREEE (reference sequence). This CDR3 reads CASSLLQVSTDTQYF.

This chain's CDR3 is CASSLWGRGRGETQYF. The chain joins TRBV11-2 to TRBJ2-5; TCRdb selects TRBD1, and the lack of DNA leaves this call unchecked. Germline-derived CDR1 and CDR2 are SGHAT and FQNNGV. CDR3 length: 16 residues.

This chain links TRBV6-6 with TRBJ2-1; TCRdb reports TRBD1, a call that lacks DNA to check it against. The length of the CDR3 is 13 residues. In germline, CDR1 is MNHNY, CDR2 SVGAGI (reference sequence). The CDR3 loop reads CASTKTGVAEQFF.

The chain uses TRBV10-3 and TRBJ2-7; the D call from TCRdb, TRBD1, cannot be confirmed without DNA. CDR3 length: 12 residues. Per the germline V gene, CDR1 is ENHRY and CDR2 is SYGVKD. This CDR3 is CAIGDRPYEQYF.

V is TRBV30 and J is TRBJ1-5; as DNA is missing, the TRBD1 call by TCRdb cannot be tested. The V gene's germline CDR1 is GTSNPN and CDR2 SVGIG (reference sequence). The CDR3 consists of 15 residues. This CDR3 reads CAWSAIGASNQPQHF.

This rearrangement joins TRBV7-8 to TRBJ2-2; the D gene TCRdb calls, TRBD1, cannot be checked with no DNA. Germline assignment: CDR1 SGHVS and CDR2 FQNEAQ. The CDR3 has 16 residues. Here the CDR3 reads CASSPDGLPPAGELFF.

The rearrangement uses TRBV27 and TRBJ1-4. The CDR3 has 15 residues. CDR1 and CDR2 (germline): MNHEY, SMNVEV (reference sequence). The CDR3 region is CASSPIEGRNEKLFF.

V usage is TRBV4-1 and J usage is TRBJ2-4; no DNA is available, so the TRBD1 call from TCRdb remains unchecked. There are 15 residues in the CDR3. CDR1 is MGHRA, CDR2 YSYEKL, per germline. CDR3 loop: CASSQTGTAKNIQYF.

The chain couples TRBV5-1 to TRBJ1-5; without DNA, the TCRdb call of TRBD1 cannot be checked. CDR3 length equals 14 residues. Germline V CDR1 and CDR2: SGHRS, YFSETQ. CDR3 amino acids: CASSLGGQGQPQHF.

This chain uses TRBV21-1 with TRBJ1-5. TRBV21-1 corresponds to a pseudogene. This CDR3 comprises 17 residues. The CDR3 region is CASSKALTVYSNQPQHF.

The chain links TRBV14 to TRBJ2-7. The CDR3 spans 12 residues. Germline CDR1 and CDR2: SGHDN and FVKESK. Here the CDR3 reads CASSLGYYEQYF.

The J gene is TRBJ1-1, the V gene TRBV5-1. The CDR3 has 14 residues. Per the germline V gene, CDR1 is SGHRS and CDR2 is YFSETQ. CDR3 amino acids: CASSLEVENTEAFF.

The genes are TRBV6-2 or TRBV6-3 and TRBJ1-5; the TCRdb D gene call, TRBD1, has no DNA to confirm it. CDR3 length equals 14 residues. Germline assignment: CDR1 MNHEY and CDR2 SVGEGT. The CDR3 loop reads CASGQGGSNQPQHF.

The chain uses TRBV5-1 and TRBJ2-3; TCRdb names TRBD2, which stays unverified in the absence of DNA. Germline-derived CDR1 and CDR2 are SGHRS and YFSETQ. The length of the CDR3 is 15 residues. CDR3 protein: CASSLGSGSADTQYF. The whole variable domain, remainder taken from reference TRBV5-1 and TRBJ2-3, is KAGVTQTPRYLIKTRGQQVTLSCSPISGHRSVSWYQQTPGQGLQFLFEYFSETQRNKGNFPGRFSGRQFSNSRSEMNVSTLELGDSALYLCASSLGSGSADTQYFGPGTRLTVL.

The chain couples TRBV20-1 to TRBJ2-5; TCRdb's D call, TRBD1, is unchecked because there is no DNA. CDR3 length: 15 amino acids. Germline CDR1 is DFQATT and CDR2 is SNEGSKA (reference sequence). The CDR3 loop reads CSATPQGLYQETQYF.

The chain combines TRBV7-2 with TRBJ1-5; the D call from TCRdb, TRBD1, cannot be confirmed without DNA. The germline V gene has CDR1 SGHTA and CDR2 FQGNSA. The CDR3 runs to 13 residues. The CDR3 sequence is CASSPTGIQPQHF. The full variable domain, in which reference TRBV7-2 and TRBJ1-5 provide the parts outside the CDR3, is GAGVSQSPSNKVTEKGKDVELRCDPISGHTALYWYRQSLGQGLEFLIYFQGNSAPDKSGLPSDRFSAERTGGSVSTLTIQRTQQEDSAVYLCASSPTGIQPQHFGDGTRLSIL.